Listed here is a single T cell receptor beta chain. Its antigen remains undetermined. The input lacks base qualities; no much larger clone sits a single base away. The identical CDR3 is also encoded by other nucleotide sequences in the sample. This record comes from a study of cytomegalovirus exposure and HLA in healthy donors (TCRdb year 2017). Turning to the overall study: An earlier analysis of approximately 550 of the donors reported about 250 Gb of sequence data and more than 90 million unique TCR beta sequences from about 200 million T cells. Of the 300 to 450 genotyped donors, about 80% fell in the genetic ancestry cluster associated with self-reported Caucasian donors. The T cell repertoires of roughly 660 subjects were profiled by immunosequencing and related to cytomegalovirus serostatus. Typing coverage differed by locus: A, B, C, DRB1 and DQB1 were typed in roughly 620-630 donors, DQA1 in about 500, DPA1 in some 570, and DPB1 in roughly 450. A later genetic analysis used genome-wide SNP genotypes for about 60% of the roughly 700 donors, treating that subset as a discovery cohort. Donor age, sex, ethnicity and CMV serostatus were collected together with the repertoire data. On average, roughly 240,000 unique TCR beta nucleotide sequences were sequenced per donor among a few hundred genotyped donors of the cohort, with about 19% of those sequences being non-productive. Approximately 300 gigabases of sequencing data and around 87 million unique TCR sequences were included in an early release covering roughly 600 HLA-typed donors. A handful of DR-DQ haplotypes were handled as single units for association and clustering because linkage in the cohort was strong. In a later analysis, previously published TCR beta repertoires from 550 to 700 donors were re-analyzed and high-resolution HLA genotyping was added so that TCR occurrence patterns could be studied. Every discovery cohort repertoire had been produced on one sequencing platform. An earlier analysis of approximately 580 of the donors used high-throughput TCR beta sequencing to judge whether each TCR beta V gene segment behaved as functional or pseudogenic. The aim of the study was to test whether cataloging public T cell receptors could identify signatures of past pathogen exposure. HLA typing covered class I and class II loci at four-digit resolution. In addition to the first cohort of 500 to 850 subjects, a separate validation cohort of 120 different subjects was used. High-throughput TCR immunosequencing, statistical association of individual TCRs with disease status, and machine learning were combined to predict cytomegalovirus infection status. In the later analysis, no new phenotypic data were used to find candidate immune exposures; instead, reliance was placed on TCR beta sequences and their occurrence across donors.

Libraries were made using the immunoSEQ multiplex PCR assay. A mixture of 60 forward primers for TCR Vbeta segments and 13 reverse primers for TCR Jbeta segments was used in the multiplex PCR. The CDR3 region of rearranged TCR beta genes was amplified from genomic DNA with a multiplex PCR assay. On the Illumina HiSeq System, the amplified TCR beta libraries were sequenced as 87-base-pair reads. In the original analysis: A later analysis tallied around 82 million unique TCR beta chains across the 550 to 850 repertoires, and about 10 million of those chains were shared by two or more donors. To remove PCR and sequencing errors, raw reads were error-corrected and collapsed into unique sequences using a nearest-neighbor algorithm that merged closely related sequences. V, D and J gene segments were assigned by aligning CDR3 sequences to IMGT reference sequences. For a sequence to be retained, a match of at least six nucleotides to both a V gene segment and a J gene segment was required. A rearrangement counted as productive if the CDR3 had no stop codons and remained in frame with V and J, and every other rearrangement counted as non-productive. Following IMGT convention, CDR3 was defined as the stretch from the second conserved V-encoded cysteine to the conserved J-encoded phenylalanine. The earlier analysis of 587 of the donors excluded any sequence lacking an unambiguous match to a single V gene segment. In an earlier analysis of 500 to 750 of the donors, V segments were called functional above 56.7% productive rearrangements and were called segregating when the between-donor standard deviation exceeded 5%. A statistical classification framework was developed to diagnose cytomegalovirus status using the catalog of TCR beta chain sequences. In a later analysis, TCR nucleotide sequences were compared against IMGT/GENE-DB human TR gene sequences so that V and J genes could be assigned. Using the TCRdist pipeline, a later analysis assigned CDR3 sequences along with most-parsimonious VDJ recombination scenarios. In a later analysis, each TCR beta chain was defined by its CDR3 amino acid sequence together with its V-gene family, and reads lacking a unique V-gene family were excluded. In a later analysis, fewer than 650 highly shared, low-generation-probability nucleotide sequences were removed to address suspected cross-contamination and a sequencing artifact. A later analysis calculated a clonal expansion index for each public chain from normalized within-repertoire ranks of inferred template counts. In a later analysis, generation probabilities were computed with a VDJ recombination model fitted to out-of-frame rearrangements, and the resulting probabilities were checked against IGoR. Hypergeometric tests were used in a later analysis to score TCR-TCR, TCR-HLA and TCR-CMV co-occurrence, with a repertoire-size bias correction applied to the TCR pairs. In a later analysis, false discovery rates were estimated by permuting HLA or CMV assignments 20 times. In a later analysis, co-occurring TCRs were grouped using DBSCAN, with TCRdist sequence similarity added in when clustering inside HLA-allele-positive subsets. Repertoires with fewer than 30,000 or more than 120,000 public chains, plus five repertoires with anomalous nucleotide sharing, were excluded from co-occurrence clustering. The clones in this table, taken by TCRdb from immuneACCESS, are in-frame only. Not every clone is retained; where verified, under half of the shortfall comes from an unresolved V gene, and the cause of the rest is unknown. V, J and clone size derive from that table, while D and trimming were established from the DNA sequence. This sample comprises approximately 150,000 clones, about four fifths of them detected only once. In total, the top ten clones hold roughly 4% of the sample.

General findings and caveats noted by the study authors: Across donors, most TCR sequences were observed very rarely, whereas some public TCRs were present in many individuals. In vitro tests confirmed that a few of the cytomegalovirus-associated TCR beta chains recognize cytomegalovirus antigens. In both the original and validation cohorts, the classifier was reported to diagnose cytomegalovirus status with high specificity and sensitivity. Several of the top co-occurrence clusters appeared to be linked to parvovirus B19, influenza, CMV and Epstein-Barr virus, according to a later analysis. A further reported finding was that TCR beta sequences accurately predicted the HLA-A and HLA-B alleles for most subjects in the first cohort. CMV serostatus was the only immune exposure information available for the cohort. The study listed approximately 160 TCR beta chains as associated with cytomegalovirus. A later analysis found that TCR association rates varied across HLA loci, with DRB1 alleles showing the most associated TCRs and HLA-C alleles the fewest. A later genetic analysis associated a missense DCLRE1C variant with V-gene and J-gene trimming of TCR beta chains, and an independent cohort replicated the association. Only TCR beta chains were sequenced in this cohort, and the absence of alpha or paired-chain data limited detectable features. Compared with equally common non-associated chains, HLA-associated TCR beta chains in a later analysis were more clonally expanded and had lower generation probabilities. Assigning TCR associations to individual alleles was difficult when HLA alleles, especially DR and DQ, strongly co-occurred. Because some donors lacked HLA typing at each locus, the association tests relied only on the typed subset. A later analysis associated 17,000 or so TCR beta sequences with specific HLA alleles at a false discovery rate of 0.05. A cluster of highly shared sequence variants was judged likely to represent a technical artifact of the sequencing pipeline. About 15 rarely observed V segments, including chromosome 9 orphons, were excluded from the earlier analysis of almost 600 of the donors because counts were too low. Linkage disequilibrium might explain the correlated functional status among segregating V segments, but an unknown experimental factor could not be ruled out. A later analysis found that most CMV-associated TCR beta chains appeared HLA-restricted, with HLA associations seemingly driven largely by CMV exposure. The authors suggested that the approach could potentially be extended to other disease states and immunological phenotypes. A later genetic analysis reported fewer N-insertions in productive TCRs among donors in an Asian-associated ancestry cluster than the approximately 670-donor mean. Some IMGT-functional V segments, including TRBV6-2 and TRBV6-3, could not be told apart with the 87-base-pair reads, so those segments were excluded. In an earlier analysis of about 540 of the donors, most TCR beta V segments were observed in productive rearrangements about 90% or about 30% of the time, broadly matching IMGT annotations. Roughly uniform sequencing depth across donors was assumed in presence/absence analyses, although this assumption may not hold.

The germline V gene sets CDR1 to SGDLS and CDR2 to YYNGEE. V loses 4 bases at its end and J loses 6 bases; junction bases beyond the gene matches: 4. The CDR3, cysteine through phenylalanine, is 14 amino acids long. The entry retains the CDR3 DNA only, 42 bases that are in frame from base 1. In total, approximately 690 healthy bone marrow donors made up the cohort. At the time of sampling, all cohort members were nominally healthy, though unrecorded immune exposures were likely present. The donor tested CMV seropositive and was one of the 289 seropositive cohort members. Each donor provided a peripheral blood sample, and peripheral blood mononuclear cells were used for TCR beta sequencing. The Qiagen DNeasy Blood Extraction Kit was used to extract genomic DNA from the blood cell samples.

The sequencing input was PBMCs. Recombination joined TRBV9 with TRBJ1-5; 10 central bases correspond to TRBD1. The TCR originated in a man aged 50-60 years in good health and CMV-seropositive. The CDR3 sequence is CASSPGQGGQPQHF. The DNA is as follows: TGTGCCAGCAGCCCTGGACAGGGGGGTCAGCCCCAGCATTTT.